Below, 2 T cell receptor beta chains from the same sample are listed, as sequenced in a study of cytomegalovirus exposure and HLA in healthy donors (dated by TCRdb to the late 2010s). The library was built by means of the immunoSEQ multiplex PCR assay. A mixture of 60 forward primers for TCR Vbeta segments and 13 reverse primers for TCR Jbeta segments was used in the multiplex PCR. TCRdb took over this immuneACCESS table, retaining in-frame rearrangements with V and J assigned. Such tables are incomplete; in checked studies, under half of the missing clones stem from an unresolved V gene, and the remainder is unexplained. This sample comprises 100,000 to 150,000 clones, around three quarters of them detected only once. 0.95% to 1.5% of the sample goes to the ten largest clones. Sequencing was carried out using PBMCs. All receptors come from a female donor in good health and CMV-seronegative.

The chain carries TRBV6-1 and TRBJ1-2; D not resolved. Germline V gene lookup returns CDR1 MNHNS and CDR2 SASEGT. With 4 bases removed from V and 3 bases from J, the gap between germline ends came to 27 bases. The CDR3 has 19 amino acids. The CDR3 protein is CASSGMWSASGPSDYGYTF. For the CDR3, the DNA is TGTGCCAGCAGTGGAATGTGGTCAGCCTCGGGTCCATCGGACTATGGCTACACCTTC.

The rearrangement uses TRBV2 and TRBJ2-2; D may be TRBD2 (5 bases). CDR3 length: 13 residues. Trimming left V 5 bases short and J 8 bases short, with 12 bases between. Germline V gene sequence: CDR1 SNHLY, CDR2 FYNNEI. The CDR3 sequence: CASSSGLAGELFF. CDR3 coding DNA: TGTGCCAGCAGTTCCGGACTTGCGGGGGAGCTGTTTTTT.